The 12 T cell receptor beta chains presented below share a single source sample, sequenced in a study of lymphopenia after photon versus proton radiotherapy. Assay used: immunoSEQ multiplex PCR; TCRdb lists only in-frame clones, some missing. The sample has 60,000 to 75,000 clones; approximately 86% are singletons. The sequencing used peripheral blood, collected from a patient treated with photon-based radiotherapy. The receptors originated from a man aged 40-55 years with gastric cancer.

The V and J genes are TRBV6-1 and TRBJ1-2; D is unresolved. Looked up from germline, CDR1 is MNHNS and CDR2 is SASEGT. V shed 5 bases and J shed 3 bases, with 13 bases lying between them. The CDR3 is 14 amino acids. As DNA, the CDR3 is TGTGCCAGCAGTAATCGGCCGTCAGACTATGGCTACACCTTC. The encoded protein is CASSNRPSDYGYTF.

The chain carries TRBV5-5 and TRBJ1-1, with 10 nucleotides matching TRBD1. CDR1 and CDR2 (germline): SGHKS, YYEKEE (reference sequence). The CDR3 runs 16 residues. The V segment lost 3 bases and the J segment 1 base; nucleotides outside the gene matches: 6. In DNA, the CDR3 is TGTGCCAGCAGCTACTACCGGGACAGGGGGAACACTGAAGCTTTCTTT. The encoded protein is CASSYYRDRGNTEAFF.

The chain joins TRBV9 to TRBJ2-3, with D unclear. The CDR3 runs 15 residues. The ends were cut back, 0 bases at V and 0 bases at J, with 8 bases in the middle. Germline V gene data show CDR1 as SGDLS and CDR2 as YYNGEE. The CDR3 sequence is CASSVDPASTDTQYF. For the CDR3, the DNA is TGTGCCAGCAGCGTAGATCCTGCGAGCACAGATACGCAGTATTTT.

Notes on this clone: The junction departs from the called germline gene at one end, perhaps through a read error. This rearrangement joins TRBV2 to TRBJ2-7, with 10 bases identical to TRBD1. The CDR3 spans 11 residues. Germline values: CDR1 SNHLY, CDR2 FYNNEI. CDR3 region: CASTEGQGPSF. DNA of the CDR3: TGTGCCAGCACTGAGGGACAGGGGCCGTCCTTC.

V and J are TRBV5-5 and TRBJ1-1; D gene ambiguous. This CDR3 is 15 amino acids long. Germline V gives CDR1 SGHKS, CDR2 YYEKEE (reference sequence). Trimming shortened V by 0 bases and J by 0 bases, and 9 bases separated the two germline ends. The CDR3 protein is CASSLAGGLNTEAFF. CDR3 coding DNA: TGTGCCAGCAGCTTGGCGGGAGGTTTGAACACTGAAGCTTTCTTT.

This chain uses TRBV13 with TRBJ2-7; no clear D. The germline V and J ends were trimmed by 6 bases and 0 bases, with 12 bases remaining between them. The CDR3 consists of 14 residues. Germline lookup yields CDR1 PRHDT and CDR2 FYEKMQ (reference sequence). CDR3 sequence reads: CASSLSYGSYEQYF. For the CDR3, the DNA is TGTGCCAGCAGTTTATCCTATGGCTCCTACGAGCAGTACTTC.

The genes are TRBV9 and TRBJ2-3; D gene unclear. Trimming shortened V by 4 bases and J by 4 bases, and 13 bases separated the two germline ends. CDR3 length: 14 amino acids. In germline, CDR1 is SGDLS, CDR2 YYNGEE. As DNA, the CDR3 is TGTGCCAGCAGCCCCCGGATGAGACCAGATACGCAGTATTTT. It yields the protein CASSPRMRPDTQYF.

The genes are TRBV18 and TRBJ2-5, with D unresolved. Germline assignment: CDR1 KGHSH and CDR2 LQKENI. This CDR3 spans 13 amino acids. Trimming removed 6 bases at V and 2 bases at J, with 10 bases between. The DNA of the CDR3 is TGTGCCAGCTCGGGCCGGGCGCAAGAGACCCAGTACTTC. Translating gives CASSGRAQETQYF. Complete variable domain (other parts from reference TRBV18 and TRBJ2-5): NAGVMQNPRHLVRRRGQEARLRCSPMKGHSHVYWYRQLPEEGLKFMVYLQKENIIDESGMPKERFSAEFPKEGPSILRIQQVVRGDSAAYFCASSGRAQETQYFGPGTRLLVL.

Comments on this clone: The sample carries other DNA sequences with the same CDR3. The genes are TRBV7-9 and TRBJ1-1; 9 bases match TRBD1. The germline V gene has CDR1 SEHNR and CDR2 FQNEAQ (reference sequence). V shed 5 bases, J shed 1 base, and the junction held 2 bases outside the gene matches. This CDR3 has 14 amino acids. The CDR3 protein is CASSPQGANTEAFF. CDR3 DNA: TGTGCCAGCAGCCCACAGGGGGCGAACACTGAAGCTTTCTTT.

V is TRBV30 and J is TRBJ1-5; a weak D match, TRBD1 (6 bases). This CDR3 region has 13 residues. The ends were cut back, 3 bases at V and 4 bases at J, with 10 bases in the middle. Per the germline V gene, CDR1 is GTSNPN and CDR2 is SVGIG (reference sequence). DNA for the CDR3: TGTGCCTGGAGGGACAGCGCTAATCAGCCCCAGCATTTT. Residues: CAWRDSANQPQHF.

This chain links TRBV4-1 with TRBJ1-1, with D hard to call. V shed 1 base and J shed 1 base, with 4 bases lying between them. CDR3 size: 13 residues. Germline V gives CDR1 MGHRA, CDR2 YSYEKL. CDR3 residues: CASSQASNTEAFF. DNA for the CDR3: TGCGCCAGCAGCCAAGCTTCGAACACTGAAGCTTTCTTT.

The gene calls are TRBV7-3 and TRBJ1-2, with a weak D call TRBD1 (5 bases). Trimming shortened V by 5 bases and J by 5 bases, and 21 bases separated the two germline ends. CDR3 length equals 16 residues. Germline values: CDR1 SGHTA, CDR2 FQGTGA. This CDR3 reads CASSHHLLGGSYGYTF. CDR3 coding DNA: TGTGCCAGCAGCCACCACTTACTGGGGGGAAGTTATGGCTACACCTTC.